This note documents a single T cell receptor beta chain sequence. Its antigen is as yet unknown. Each pre-culture CD4+ sample aimed for over 150,000 T cell genomes at deep resolution. TCRdb's table, derived via immunoSEQ multiplex PCR, lists solely in-frame clones and lacks some. This sample has almost 90,000 clones, with around nine tenths found just once. Average purity of the negatively selected CD4+ T cells was around 98%. CD4+ T cells were isolated untouched, roughly 98% pure. This CDR3 is built from 15 residues. Germline CDR1 reads SGHTA; CDR2 reads FQGNSA. V was shortened by 0 bases and J by 5 bases, with 12 bases between the two germline ends. This entry is derived from a study of T cell repertoires and HLA-DP antigens. In the study overall: In vitro CD4+ alloreactivity was against HeLa-presented HLA-DP.

The chain employs TRBV7-2 and TRBJ2-3; tentatively, D is TRBD2 (6 bases). Sequencing was done on a sample of CD4+ T cells from PBMCs. The clonotype was recovered from a man in his fifties in good health and CMV-seronegative. As DNA, the CDR3 is TGTGCCAGCAGCTTAGCGCGAAGGGGAGGAGATACGCAGTATTTT. Translating gives CASSLARRGGDTQYF.